This TCR beta chain was recorded in a study of blood T cell repertoires in COVID-19 (dated by TCRdb to about 2020). A note on the overall study: The collaborator samples originated in the United States, Italy and Spain and spanned the acute and convalescent phases of COVID-19. The repertoires were made available in a free public database intended to serve as a resource for research on the immune response to SARS-CoV-2. Samples were obtained from the ongoing ImmuneRACE study (first 160 participants) and from over 1,000 subjects provided by 6 global collaborators. The prospective study material was composed of cDNA or gDNA derived from T cells, B-cell-depleted T cells, or PBMCs. Deeply sampled blood TCRbeta repertoires from subjects exposed to, actively infected with, or recovered from COVID-19 were included in the dataset. A de-identified subject ID, COVID-19 status, age in years and sex were almost always included in the sample metadata. HLA class I and class II types, where available, came from metadata supplied by the sample provider rather than from assay-based typing.

TCRbeta CDR3 regions were amplified from genomic DNA by means of the immunoSEQ Assay, a bias-controlled multiplex PCR. As for how the authors treated the data: The number of nucleated cells in each sample was estimated by amplification of reference gene primers within the assay. Sequence reads were collapsed and filtered to measure the absolute abundance of every unique TCRbeta CDR3 rearrangement. For each sample, productive Simpson clonality was calculated by taking the square root of Simpson's diversity index across productive rearrangements. TCRdb took over this immuneACCESS table, retaining in-frame rearrangements with V and J assigned. Such tables are incomplete; in checked studies, under half of the missing clones stem from an unresolved V gene, and the remainder is unexplained. D and trimming were read from the DNA, whereas the V and J calls and clone size are those reported in that table. A total of 150,000 to 200,000 clones appear in this sample, around 84% of them only once. The ten top clones hold roughly 20% of the sample.

The full study reports these points: The amount of clinical and demographic metadata varied by source and participant and was provided uncurated.

The germline V gene gives CDR1 as SGHRS and CDR2 as YFSETQ. Between the V and J ends, shortened by 4 bases and 6 bases respectively, the junction contains 15 bases. The CDR3 numbers 14 residues from cysteine through phenylalanine. The retained sequence is limited to the CDR3, 42 bases, with the frame set at the first base. Note on this clone: The target of this receptor is not known. Base qualities are not recorded, but no much larger clone differs from it by a single base.

The collaborating institutions used their own protocols to collect whole blood in K2EDTA tubes. For TCRbeta analysis, collaborators shipped samples in one of three forms: frozen whole blood, isolated PBMCs, or DNA extracted from either of those sample types. This receptor was identified in a woman of 80 years or more with acute or convalescent COVID-19. The chain couples TRBV5-1 to TRBJ2-3; TRBD1 is a weak D gene call, 6 bases matching. The specimen was peripheral blood. This receptor carries the CDR3 CASSNSLTGDTQYF. The nucleotide sequence is TGCGCCAGCAGCAATTCATTAACAGGGGATACGCAGTATTTT.